Shown below are 8 T cell receptor beta chains from a single sample sequenced in a study of blood T cell repertoires in COVID-19. The table came from immunoSEQ multiplex PCR; TCRdb's copy has only in-frame clones and leaves some out. This table holds about 35,000 clones, approximately 85% found once. Specimen: peripheral blood. Receptors were obtained from a man aged 60 to 75 with active or convalescent COVID-19.

The chain joins TRBV7-2 to TRBJ2-1; unclear D gene. The V gene's germline CDR1 is SGHTA and CDR2 FQGNSA. Deletions cut 4 bases from V and 8 bases from J, with 12 bases between. The CDR3 covers 13 residues. CDR3 DNA sequence: TGTGCCAGCAGCTCACGGTTGGGCGATGAGCAGTTCTTC. Translated: CASSSRLGDEQFF.

V gene TRBV19 combines with J gene TRBJ1-6; D is uncertain. CDR3 length equals 14 residues. Per germline, CDR1 LNHDA and CDR2 SQIVND (reference sequence). The V gene lost 5 bases and the J gene lost 5 bases, with 10 bases spanning the gap. The CDR3 nucleotides read TGTGCCAGTAGTGCCGGGGTGGATAATTCACCCCTCCACTTT. Amino acids: CASSAGVDNSPLHF.

CDR3 protein: CASSMANNNRGPPNQPQHF. The CDR3 DNA reads as TGTGCCAGTAGTATGGCAAATAATAACAGGGGCCCACCGAATCAGCCCCAGCATTTT. The gene calls are TRBV19 and TRBJ1-5; 7 bases align to TRBD1. Per germline, CDR1 LNHDA and CDR2 SQIVND (reference sequence). The CDR3 covers 19 residues. J was trimmed by 4 bases and V by 3 bases; bases with no gene match: 18.

V and J are TRBV29-1 and TRBJ2-3, with 9 bases that match TRBD2. The CDR3 runs 17 residues. V shed 3 bases and J 0 bases; nucleotides not matched to a gene: 10. Germline-derived CDR1 and CDR2 are SQVTM and ANQGSEA. The chain's CDR3 is CSVDLWEAGGSTDTQYF. For the CDR3, the DNA is TGCAGCGTTGATTTGTGGGAAGCGGGAGGCAGCACAGATACGCAGTATTTT.

The chain couples TRBV6-5 to TRBJ1-2, with unresolved D. This CDR3 contains 14 residues. The V gene's germline CDR1 is MNHEY and CDR2 SVGAGI. The V and J ends lost 5 bases and 1 base respectively, with 11 bases between them. The CDR3 sequence: CASSLQPYNYGYTF. CDR3 in DNA: TGTGCCAGCAGTCTACAGCCATATAACTATGGCTACACCTTC.

The CDR3, as DNA: TGTGCCAGCTTCGGGAGTAATACGGGGAATGAGCAGTTCTTC. Translation gives CASFGSNTGNEQFF. The chain combines TRBV18 with TRBJ2-1; possibly TRBD2 for D (6 bases). Germline V gene lookup returns CDR1 KGHSH and CDR2 LQKENI. The CDR3 loop spans 14 amino acids. The germline V and J ends were trimmed by 7 bases and 7 bases, with 17 bases remaining between them.

This clone was observed once. The chain couples TRBV11-3 to TRBJ2-2; no clear D gene. CDR1 is SGHNT and CDR2 is YENEEA in the germline V gene. The CDR3 consists of 16 residues. V was cut by 5 bases and J by 0 bases, with 13 bases left in between. CDR3 DNA sequence: TGTGCCAGCAGCCCTAGAGGAAAGGCGAACACCGGGGAGCTGTTTTTT. Translated: CASSPRGKANTGELFF.

This clone was found a few times. This chain joins TRBV9 and TRBJ1-1, with a tentative D call TRBD1 (5 bases). Per germline, CDR1 SGDLS and CDR2 YYNGEE. Between the trimmed V and J ends, which lost 0 bases and 4 bases, there was a span of 10 bases. This CDR3 has 14 amino acids. CDR3 nucleotide sequence: TGTGCCAGCAGCGTAGAAGGGGCAGGCACTGAAGCTTTCTTT. This gives the protein CASSVEGAGTEAFF.